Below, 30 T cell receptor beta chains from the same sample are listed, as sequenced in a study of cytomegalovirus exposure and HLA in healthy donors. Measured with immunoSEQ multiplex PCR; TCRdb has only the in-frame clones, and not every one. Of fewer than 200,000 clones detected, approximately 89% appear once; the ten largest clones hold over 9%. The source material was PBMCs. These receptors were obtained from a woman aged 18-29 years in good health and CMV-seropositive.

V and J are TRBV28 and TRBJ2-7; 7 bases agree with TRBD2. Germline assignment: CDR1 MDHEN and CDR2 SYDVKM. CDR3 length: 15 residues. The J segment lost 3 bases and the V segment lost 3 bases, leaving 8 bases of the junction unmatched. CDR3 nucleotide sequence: TGTGCCAGCAGTTTGACAGCGGGAACCCACTACGAGCAGTACTTC. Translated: CASSLTAGTHYEQYF.

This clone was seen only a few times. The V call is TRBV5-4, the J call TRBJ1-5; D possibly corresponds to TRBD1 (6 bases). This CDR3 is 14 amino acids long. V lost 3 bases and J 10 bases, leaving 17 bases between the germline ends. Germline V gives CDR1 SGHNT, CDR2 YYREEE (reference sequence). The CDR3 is CASSSDRNLPPQHF. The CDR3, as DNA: TGTGCCAGCAGCTCCGACAGGAACCTTCCCCCCCAGCATTTT.

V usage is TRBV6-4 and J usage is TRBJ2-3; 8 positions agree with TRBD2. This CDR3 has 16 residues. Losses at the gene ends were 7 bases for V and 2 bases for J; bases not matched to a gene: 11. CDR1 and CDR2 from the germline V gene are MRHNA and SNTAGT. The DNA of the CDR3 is TGTGCCAGCACTCCGACTAGCGACGTTGCCACAGATACGCAGTATTTT. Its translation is CASTPTSDVATDTQYF.

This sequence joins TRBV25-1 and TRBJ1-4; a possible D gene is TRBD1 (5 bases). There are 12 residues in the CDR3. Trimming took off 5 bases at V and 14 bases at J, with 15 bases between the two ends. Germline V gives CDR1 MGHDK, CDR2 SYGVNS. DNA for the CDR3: TGTGCCAGCAGTCCGCGGCCTCGACAGCTGTTTTTT. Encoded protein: CASSPRPRQLFF.

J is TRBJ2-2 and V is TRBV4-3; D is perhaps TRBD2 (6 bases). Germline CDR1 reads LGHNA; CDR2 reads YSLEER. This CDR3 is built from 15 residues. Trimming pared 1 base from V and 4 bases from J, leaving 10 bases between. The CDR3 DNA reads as TGCGCCAGCAGCCAAGCTCTAGCGTCCACCGGGGAGCTGTTTTTT. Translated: CASSQALASTGELFF.

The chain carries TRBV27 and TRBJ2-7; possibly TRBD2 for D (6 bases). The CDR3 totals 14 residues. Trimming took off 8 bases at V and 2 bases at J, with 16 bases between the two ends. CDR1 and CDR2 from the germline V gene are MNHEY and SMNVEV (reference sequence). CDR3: CASGEDFSPYEQYF. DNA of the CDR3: TGTGCCAGCGGGGAGGACTTCTCGCCCTACGAGCAGTACTTC.

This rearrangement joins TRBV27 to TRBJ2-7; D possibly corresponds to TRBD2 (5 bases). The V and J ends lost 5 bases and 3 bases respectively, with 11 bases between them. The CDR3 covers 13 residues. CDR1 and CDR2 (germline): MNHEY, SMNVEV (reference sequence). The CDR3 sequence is CASSSSAYYEQYF. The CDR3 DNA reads TGTGCCAGCAGTAGTAGCGCGTACTACGAGCAGTACTTC.

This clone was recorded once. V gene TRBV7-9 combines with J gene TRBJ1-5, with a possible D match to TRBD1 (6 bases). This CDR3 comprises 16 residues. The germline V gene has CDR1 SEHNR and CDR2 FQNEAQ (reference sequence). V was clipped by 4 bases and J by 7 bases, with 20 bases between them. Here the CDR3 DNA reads TGTGCCAGCAGCTCAGAGACAGGTGTAACCAGCCAGCCCCAGCATTTT. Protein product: CASSSETGVTSQPQHF.

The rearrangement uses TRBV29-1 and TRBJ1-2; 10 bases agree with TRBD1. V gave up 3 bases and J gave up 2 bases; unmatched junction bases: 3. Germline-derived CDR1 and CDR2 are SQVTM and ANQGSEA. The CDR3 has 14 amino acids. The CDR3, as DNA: TGCAGCGTTGATAGGGGACAGGGGAACTATGGCTACACCTTC. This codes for CSVDRGQGNYGYTF. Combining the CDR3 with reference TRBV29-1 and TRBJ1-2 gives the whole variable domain SAVISQKPSRDICQRGTSLTIQCQVDSQVTMMFWYRQQPGQSLTLIATANQGSEATYESGFVIDKFPISRPNLTFSTLTVSNMSPEDSSIYLCSVDRGQGNYGYTFGSGTRLTVV.

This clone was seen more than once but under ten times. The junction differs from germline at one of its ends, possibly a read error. CDR3 bases: TGTGCCAGCGGTTTGGGGAGCGAGCAGTACTTC. Protein sequence: CASGLGSEQYF. The rearrangement joins TRBV27 to TRBJ2-7; TRBD2 is a possible D gene (5 bases). The germline V gene has CDR1 MNHEY and CDR2 SMNVEV (reference sequence). The CDR3 totals 11 residues.

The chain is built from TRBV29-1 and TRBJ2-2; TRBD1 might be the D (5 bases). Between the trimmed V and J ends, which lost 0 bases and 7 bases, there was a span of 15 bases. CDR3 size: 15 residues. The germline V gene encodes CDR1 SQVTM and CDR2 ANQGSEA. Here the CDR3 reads CSVEESGQGYGELFF. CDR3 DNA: TGCAGCGTTGAAGAATCAGGGCAGGGTTACGGGGAGCTGTTTTTT.

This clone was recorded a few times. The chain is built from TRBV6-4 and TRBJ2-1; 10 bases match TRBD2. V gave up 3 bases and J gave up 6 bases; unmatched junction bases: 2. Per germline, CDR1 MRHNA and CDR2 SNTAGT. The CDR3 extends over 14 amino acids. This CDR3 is CASSELAGANEQFF. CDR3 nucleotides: TGTGCCAGCAGTGAGCTAGCGGGAGCCAATGAGCAGTTCTTC.

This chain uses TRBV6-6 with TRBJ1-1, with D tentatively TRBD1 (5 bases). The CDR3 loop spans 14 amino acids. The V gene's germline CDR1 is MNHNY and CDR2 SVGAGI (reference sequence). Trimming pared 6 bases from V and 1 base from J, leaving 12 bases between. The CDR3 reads CASRVPGGNTEAFF. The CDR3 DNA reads TGTGCCAGCAGGGTTCCGGGGGGGAACACTGAAGCTTTCTTT.

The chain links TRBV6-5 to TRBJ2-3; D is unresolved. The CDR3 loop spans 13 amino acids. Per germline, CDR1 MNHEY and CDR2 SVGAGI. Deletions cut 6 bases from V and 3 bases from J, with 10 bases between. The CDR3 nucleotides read TGTGCCAGCAGCCTGACACCTACAGATACGCAGTATTTT. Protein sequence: CASSLTPTDTQYF.

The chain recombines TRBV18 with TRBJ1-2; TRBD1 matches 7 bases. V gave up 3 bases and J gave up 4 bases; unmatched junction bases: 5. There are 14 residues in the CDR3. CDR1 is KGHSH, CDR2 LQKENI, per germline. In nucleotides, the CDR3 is TGTGCCAGCTCACCGGGACAGAACTTCTATGGCTACACCTTC. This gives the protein CASSPGQNFYGYTF.

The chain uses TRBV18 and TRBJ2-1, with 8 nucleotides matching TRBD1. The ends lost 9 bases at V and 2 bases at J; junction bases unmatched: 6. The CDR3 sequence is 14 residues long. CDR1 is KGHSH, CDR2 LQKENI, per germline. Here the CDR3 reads CASIDRGTYNEQFF. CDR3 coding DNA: TGTGCCAGTATCGACAGGGGAACCTACAATGAGCAGTTCTTC.

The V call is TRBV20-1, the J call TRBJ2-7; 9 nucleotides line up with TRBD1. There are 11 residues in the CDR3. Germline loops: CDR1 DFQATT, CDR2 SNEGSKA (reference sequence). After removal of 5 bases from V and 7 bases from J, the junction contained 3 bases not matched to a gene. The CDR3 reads CSADRGWEQYF. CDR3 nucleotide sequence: TGCAGTGCTGACAGGGGGTGGGAGCAGTACTTC.

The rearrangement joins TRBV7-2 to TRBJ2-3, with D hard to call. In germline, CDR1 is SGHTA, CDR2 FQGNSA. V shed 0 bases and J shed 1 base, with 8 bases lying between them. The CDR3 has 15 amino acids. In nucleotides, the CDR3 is TGTGCCAGCAGCTTAGCCCTCTCGGGCACAGATACGCAGTATTTT. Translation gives CASSLALSGTDTQYF.

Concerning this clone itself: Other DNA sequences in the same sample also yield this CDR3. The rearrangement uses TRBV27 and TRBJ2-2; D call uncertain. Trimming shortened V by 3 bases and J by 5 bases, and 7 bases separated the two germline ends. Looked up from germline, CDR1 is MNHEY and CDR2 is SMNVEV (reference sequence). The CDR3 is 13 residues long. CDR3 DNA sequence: TGTGCCAGCAGTTTTTCGTTGACCGGGGAGCTGTTTTTT. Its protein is CASSFSLTGELFF.

The CDR3 nucleotides are TGTGCCAGCAGCCAGCGACAGCTAGCGGATACGCAGTATTTT. This translates into CASSQRQLADTQYF. The chain carries TRBV7-3 and TRBJ2-3, with D possibly matching TRBD2 (6 bases). Germline-derived CDR1 and CDR2 are SGHTA and FQGTGA. This CDR3 is built from 14 residues. Trimming left V 5 bases short and J 6 bases short, with 15 bases between.

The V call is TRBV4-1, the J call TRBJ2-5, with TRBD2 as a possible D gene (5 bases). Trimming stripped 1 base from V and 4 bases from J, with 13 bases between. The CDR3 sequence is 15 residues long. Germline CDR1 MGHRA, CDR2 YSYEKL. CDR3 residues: CASSQGSGVGETQYF. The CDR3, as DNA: TGCGCCAGCAGCCAAGGTTCCGGGGTTGGAGAGACCCAGTACTTC.

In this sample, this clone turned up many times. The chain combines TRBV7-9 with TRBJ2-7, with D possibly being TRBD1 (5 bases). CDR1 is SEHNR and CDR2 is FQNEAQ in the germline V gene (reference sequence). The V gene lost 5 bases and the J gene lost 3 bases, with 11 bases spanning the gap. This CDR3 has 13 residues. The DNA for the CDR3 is TGTGCCAGCAGCCAGGACAACAGCTACGAGCAGTACTTC. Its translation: CASSQDNSYEQYF.

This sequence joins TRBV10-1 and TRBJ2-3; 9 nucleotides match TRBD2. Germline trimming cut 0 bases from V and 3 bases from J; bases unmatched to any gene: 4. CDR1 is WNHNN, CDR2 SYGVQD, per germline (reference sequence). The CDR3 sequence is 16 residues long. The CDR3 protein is CASSESGTSRTDTQYF. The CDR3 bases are TGCGCCAGCAGTGAGTCCGGGACTAGCAGGACAGATACGCAGTATTTT.

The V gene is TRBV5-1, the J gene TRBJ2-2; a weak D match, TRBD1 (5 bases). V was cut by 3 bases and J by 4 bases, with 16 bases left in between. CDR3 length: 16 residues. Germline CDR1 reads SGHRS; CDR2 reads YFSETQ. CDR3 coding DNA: TGCGCCAGCAGCTCGGCCGGTTCAGGGTTCACCGGGGAGCTGTTTTTT. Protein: CASSSAGSGFTGELFF. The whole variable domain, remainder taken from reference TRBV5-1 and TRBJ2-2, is KAGVTQTPRYLIKTRGQQVTLSCSPISGHRSVSWYQQTPGQGLQFLFEYFSETQRNKGNFPGRFSGRQFSNSRSEMNVSTLELGDSALYLCASSSAGSGFTGELFFGEGSRLTVL.

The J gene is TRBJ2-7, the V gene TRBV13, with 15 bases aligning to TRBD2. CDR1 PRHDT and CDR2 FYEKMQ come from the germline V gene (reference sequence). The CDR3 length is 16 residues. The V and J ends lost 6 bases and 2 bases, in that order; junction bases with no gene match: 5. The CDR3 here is CASSGRTSGRAYEQYF. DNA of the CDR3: TGTGCCAGCAGTGGAAGGACTAGCGGGAGGGCCTACGAGCAGTACTTC.

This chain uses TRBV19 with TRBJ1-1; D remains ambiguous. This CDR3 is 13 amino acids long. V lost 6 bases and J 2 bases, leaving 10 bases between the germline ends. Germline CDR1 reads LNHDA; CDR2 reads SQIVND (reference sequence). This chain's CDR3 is CASRPGINTEAFF. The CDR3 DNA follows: TGTGCCAGTAGGCCCGGGATCAACACTGAAGCTTTCTTT.

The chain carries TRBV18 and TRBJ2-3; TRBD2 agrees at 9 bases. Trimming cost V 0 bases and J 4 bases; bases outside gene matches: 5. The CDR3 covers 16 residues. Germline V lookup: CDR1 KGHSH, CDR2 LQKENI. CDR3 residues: CASSPPSGSSPDTQYF. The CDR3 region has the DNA TGTGCCAGCTCACCACCTAGCGGGAGTAGCCCAGATACGCAGTATTTT.

For the CDR3, the DNA is TGTGCCAGCAGTCTAAGCACCGGGGAGCTGTTTTTT. Translating it yields CASSLSTGELFF. The chain joins TRBV2 to TRBJ2-2; D remains unclear. CDR1 SNHLY and CDR2 FYNNEI come from the germline V gene. This CDR3 spans 12 amino acids. With 5 bases removed from V and 4 bases from J, the gap between germline ends came to 5 bases. The full variable domain, in which reference TRBV2 and TRBJ2-2 provide the parts outside the CDR3, is EPEVTQTPSHQVTQMGQEVILRCVPISNHLYFYWYRQILGQKVEFLVSFYNNEISEKSEIFDDQFSVERPDGSNFTLKIRSTKLEDSAMYFCASSLSTGELFFGEGSRLTVL.

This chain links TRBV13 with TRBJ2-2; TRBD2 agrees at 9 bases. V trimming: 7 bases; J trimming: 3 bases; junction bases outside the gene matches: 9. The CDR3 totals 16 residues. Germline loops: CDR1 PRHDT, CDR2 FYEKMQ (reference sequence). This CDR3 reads CASNRGGRADTGELFF. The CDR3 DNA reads TGTGCCAGCAACAGGGGCGGGAGGGCCGACACCGGGGAGCTGTTTTTT.

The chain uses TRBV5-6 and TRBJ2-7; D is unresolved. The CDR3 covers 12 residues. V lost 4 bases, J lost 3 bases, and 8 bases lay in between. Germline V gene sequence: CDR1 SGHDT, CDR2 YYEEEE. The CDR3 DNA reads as TGTGCCAGCAGCCAGGAAGGCTACGAGCAGTACTTC. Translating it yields CASSQEGYEQYF. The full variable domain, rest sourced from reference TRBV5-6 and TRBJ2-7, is DAGVTQSPTHLIKTRGQQVTLRCSPKSGHDTVSWYQQALGQGPQFIFQYYEEEERQRGNFPDRFSGHQFPNYSSELNVNALLLGDSALYLCASSQEGYEQYFGPGTRLTVT.